Described below is a single T cell receptor (beta chain) sequence and its context. The antigen remains unidentified. The data stem from a study of shared clonotypes between healthy human individuals. Study-level findings and limits: Naive subsets generally exceeded memory subsets in estimated richness.

The study drew all its donors from Caucasian adults living in Nashville, Tennessee. Splitting of CD4+ cells produced CD45RA+ naive and CD45RA-negative memory subsets. Sequencing was performed with immunoSEQ multiplex PCR; in TCRdb, only in-frame clones are kept and a portion is missing. The sample includes about 1 million clones, approximately 78% seen only once; the top ten take approximately 0.52%. Trimming removed 2 bases from V and 4 bases from J; junction bases left unmatched: 8. Looked up from germline, CDR1 is KGHSH and CDR2 is LQKENI. This CDR3 has 17 residues. The receptor was derived from a man aged 18 to 30 in good health. Some clones in this sample may be carry-over from other donors' samples. V usage is TRBV18 and J usage is TRBJ2-6, with TRBD1 identical over 7 bases. Sequencing used memory CD4+ T cells from PBMCs. Subset of the sample: CD45RA-negative fraction. The CDR3 DNA is TGTGCCAGCTCACCATATGAGGGGGCGGCGGGGGCCAACGTCCTGACTTTC. It yields the protein CASSPYEGAAGANVLTF. Filled out from reference TRBV18 and TRBJ2-6, the complete variable domain reads NAGVMQNPRHLVRRRGQEARLRCSPMKGHSHVYWYRQLPEEGLKFMVYLQKENIIDESGMPKERFSAEFPKEGPSILRIQQVVRGDSAAYFCASSPYEGAAGANVLTFGAGSRLTVL.